Given below is one T cell receptor beta chain in context. The source of the sample is a study of PD-L1 blockade in urothelial cancer. The wider study: Atezolizumab therapy began for patients at some point between 2014 and 2016, dosed at 1,200 mg intravenously every 3 weeks. Blood samples had a median of around 150,000 T cells.

Germline trimming cut 0 bases from V and 6 bases from J; bases unmatched to any gene: 7. The germline gives CDR1 SGHTS, CDR2 YDEGEE. The CDR3 totals 17 residues. The time point was: pretreatment peripheral blood. TCRdb keeps only in-frame clones here, not all; method: immunoSEQ multiplex PCR. This sample yields 80,000 to 90,000 clones, of which more than 70% are seen a single time; about an eighth belongs to the top ten. The receptor was derived from a man aged 55 to 70 with urothelial cancer. The chain has TRBV5-8 and TRBJ2-7; 15 bases match TRBD2. Sequenced here: PBMCs, sampled around atezolizumab (anti-PD-L1) treatment. This CDR3 is CASSLDWTSGRALEQYF. In DNA, the CDR3 is TGTGCCAGCAGCTTGGACTGGACTAGCGGGAGGGCCCTCGAGCAGTACTTC.